The clone carrying this T cell receptor (beta chain) turned up a few times. Its target is not known. Primers included in the PCR were 60 Vbeta and 13 Jbeta primers. The assay was immunoSEQ multiplex PCR, and TCRdb's table has in-frame clones only and misses some. The sample lists some 170,000 clones, around 80% occurring once. The data are from a study of cytomegalovirus exposure and HLA in healthy donors. Study observations and caveats: Accurate HLA-A and HLA-B prediction from TCR beta sequences was reported for most subjects. A previous analysis found most TCR beta V segments productive roughly 87% or roughly 30% of the time. Later on, analysis showed that most CMV-associated TCR beta chains appeared to be HLA-restricted.

The CDR3 spans 16 residues. V trimming: 2 bases; J trimming: 3 bases; junction bases outside the gene matches: 8. Germline loops: CDR1 SGHRS, CDR2 YFSETQ. J is TRBJ2-3 and V is TRBV5-1, with 8 nucleotides matching TRBD2. This receptor was taken from a man aged 25 to 40 in good health and CMV-seronegative. Sequencing was done on a sample of PBMCs. The CDR3 spells CASSFRLASNTDTQYF. The DNA of the CDR3 is TGCGCCAGCAGCTTCCGACTAGCGAGTAATACAGATACGCAGTATTTT.